Each of the 18 T cell receptor beta chains below was sequenced from the same sample in a study of shared clonotypes between healthy human individuals. The assay was immunoSEQ multiplex PCR, and TCRdb's table has in-frame clones only and misses some. The sample includes 550,000 to 800,000 clones, roughly 70% of them seen just once. The sequenced material came from memory CD4+ T cells sorted from blood. Subset specified: CD45RA-negative fraction. Source of these receptors: a woman in her thirties in good health.

This clone has only a few counts. V usage is TRBV28 and J usage is TRBJ2-7, with 8 bases that match TRBD1. CDR1 and CDR2 from the germline V gene are MDHEN and SYDVKM. Trimming cost V 6 bases and J 1 base; bases outside gene matches: 8. The CDR3 is 15 residues long. For the CDR3, the DNA is TGTGCCAGCAGCACCGGACAGGGCGGGTCCTACGAGCAGTACTTC. Translated, it gives CASSTGQGGSYEQYF. Drawing the rest from reference TRBV28 and TRBJ2-7, the complete variable domain is DVKVTQSSRYLVKRTGEKVFLECVQDMDHENMFWYRQDPGLGLRLIYFSYDVKMKEKGDIPEGYSVSREKKERFSLILESASTNQTSMYLCASSTGQGGSYEQYFGPGTRLTVT.

The chain combines TRBV10-3 with TRBJ2-3; D is ambiguous. Germline loops: CDR1 ENHRY, CDR2 SYGVKD. CDR3 length: 15 amino acids. The V end was cut by 6 bases, the J end by 1 base, with 14 bases between. The CDR3 nucleotides are TGTGCCATCAGGGAGACGGGCGCCCGCACAGATACGCAGTATTTT. Translated, it gives CAIRETGARTDTQYF.

The chain uses TRBV4-1 and TRBJ1-4; unclear D gene. With 2 bases removed from V and 5 bases from J, the gap between germline ends came to 12 bases. Germline CDR1 and CDR2: MGHRA and YSYEKL. The CDR3 totals 15 residues. The CDR3 DNA reads TGCGCCAGCAGCCAAACAGCCGGGAGAAATGAAAAACTGTTTTTT. This encodes CASSQTAGRNEKLFF.

The J gene is TRBJ2-7, the V gene TRBV4-1; D remains ambiguous. The V gene lost 1 base and the J gene lost 3 bases, with 13 bases spanning the gap. The CDR3 covers 15 residues. The V gene's germline CDR1 is MGHRA and CDR2 YSYEKL. CDR3 sequence reads: CASSQGSISVYEQYF. CDR3 sequence (DNA): TGCGCCAGCAGCCAAGGTAGCATCTCCGTCTACGAGCAGTACTTC.

CDR3 in amino acids: CAISDTKYNEQFF. The CDR3 DNA follows: TGTGCCATCAGTGACACAAAATACAATGAGCAGTTCTTC. The chain has TRBV10-3 and TRBJ2-1; D call uncertain. In germline, CDR1 is ENHRY, CDR2 SYGVKD. V lost 3 bases to trimming and J lost 4 bases, with 7 bases between them. CDR3 size: 13 residues.

The chain carries TRBV11-2 and TRBJ2-1, with TRBD1 as a possible D gene (5 bases). There are 15 residues in the CDR3. V lost 1 base to trimming and J lost 1 base, with 8 bases between them. Germline assignment: CDR1 SGHAT and CDR2 FQNNGV. CDR3 in amino acids: CASSLADSSYNEQFF. The DNA for the CDR3 is TGTGCCAGCAGCTTAGCTGACAGTTCCTACAATGAGCAGTTCTTC.

This clone was seen a few times. The chain joins TRBV10-3 to TRBJ1-5; the match to TRBD1 covers 11 bases. The CDR3 has 15 amino acids. The V gene end was trimmed by 5 bases and the J gene end by 5 bases; junction bases not matched to a gene: 5. Germline V lookup: CDR1 ENHRY, CDR2 SYGVKD. CDR3 sequence reads: CAISLGQGVDQPQHF. The CDR3 coding sequence is TGTGCCATCAGTCTGGGACAGGGGGTGGATCAGCCCCAGCATTTT.

The chain couples TRBV5-1 to TRBJ1-2; D gene unclear. The V and J ends lost 0 bases and 6 bases respectively, with 21 bases between them. Germline values: CDR1 SGHRS, CDR2 YFSETQ. The CDR3 loop spans 17 amino acids. The CDR3 coding sequence is TGCGCCAGCAGCTTGGCCTTTGGAGGACCCTATCAAAATGGCTACACCTTC. This sequence encodes CASSLAFGGPYQNGYTF.

Written as DNA, the CDR3 is TGTGCCAGCAGACCGCCGGGACAGAAATACGAGCAGTACTTC. It encodes CASRPPGQKYEQYF. The rearrangement uses TRBV28 and TRBJ2-7; 7 nucleotides align to TRBD1. J gave up 4 bases and V 6 bases, and 9 bases lay outside the gene matches. The CDR3 is 14 amino acids. CDR1 is MDHEN and CDR2 is SYDVKM in the germline V gene.

This chain connects TRBV9 to TRBJ2-7; tentatively, D is TRBD1 (7 bases). The length of the CDR3 is 13 residues. Germline CDR1 reads SGDLS; CDR2 reads YYNGEE. V shed 4 bases and J shed 6 bases, with 14 bases lying between them. The CDR3 nucleotides are TGTGCCAGCAGCTCTTCAGGGGGAGGCGAGCAGTACTTC. This codes for CASSSSGGGEQYF.

Only one count was recorded for this clone. The chain joins TRBV19 to TRBJ2-1; 7 bases agree with TRBD2. The CDR3 covers 13 residues. CDR1 is LNHDA and CDR2 is SQIVND in the germline V gene (reference sequence). J lost 5 bases, V lost 10 bases, and 8 bases had no gene match. CDR3 DNA: TGTGCCACCAGACTCGGGACTAACAATGAGCAGTTCTTC. Translated: CATRLGTNNEQFF.

This clone was seen a few times. V is TRBV5-5 and J is TRBJ2-2, with TRBD2 identical over 11 bases. CDR1 is SGHKS and CDR2 is YYEKEE in the germline V gene (reference sequence). The CDR3 sequence is 16 residues long. The DNA of the CDR3 is TGTGCATCCGGGACTAGCGGCACCAGGAACACCGGGGAGCTGTTTTTT. It specifies CASGTSGTRNTGELFF.

The chain employs TRBV10-2 and TRBJ2-5, with 11 nucleotides matching TRBD2. The J segment lost 6 bases and the V segment lost 8 bases, leaving 11 bases of the junction unmatched. This CDR3 is built from 15 residues. CDR1 is WSHSY and CDR2 is SAAADI in the germline V gene. The CDR3 coding sequence is TGCGCCAGCGCTTTCACTAGCGGGAGAATCAAGACCCAGTACTTC. This translates into CASAFTSGRIKTQYF.

The chain uses TRBV6-1 and TRBJ1-1; TRBD1 agrees at 9 bases. Looked up from germline, CDR1 is MNHNS and CDR2 is SASEGT. The CDR3 loop spans 16 amino acids. The V gene end was trimmed by 2 bases and the J gene end by 6 bases; junction bases not matched to a gene: 10. CDR3 DNA: TGTGCCAGCAGTGAATCCGGGACAGGGAGGAGGTCTGAAGCTTTCTTT. It is translated as CASSESGTGRRSEAFF.

The V call is TRBV5-1, the J call TRBJ2-1; 7 bases line up with TRBD2. The trim removed 4 bases at V and 5 bases at J, leaving 3 bases unmatched. Per germline, CDR1 SGHRS and CDR2 YFSETQ. This CDR3 region has 13 residues. The CDR3 coding sequence is TGCGCCAGCAGCGTCACTAGCGACAATGAGCAGTTCTTC. Translated: CASSVTSDNEQFF.

The chain joins TRBV19 to TRBJ2-1; TRBD2 is a possible D gene (5 bases). CDR3 size: 15 residues. CDR1 is LNHDA, CDR2 SQIVND, per germline (reference sequence). The ends were cut back, 7 bases at V and 0 bases at J, with 13 bases in the middle. CDR3 in amino acids: CASTRVGSSYNEQFF. Here the CDR3 DNA reads TGTGCCAGTACGCGGGTAGGGAGCTCCTACAATGAGCAGTTCTTC.

The chain carries TRBV5-1 and TRBJ2-3, with 8 bases matching TRBD2. This CDR3 has 18 residues. V was pared by 4 bases and J by 5 bases, with 18 bases of the junction left unmatched. Germline CDR1 reads SGHRS; CDR2 reads YFSETQ. The CDR3 DNA sequence: TGCGCCAGCAGCAGGACCCATTTAGGGGGACTAGACGAAGATACGCAGTATTTT. This sequence encodes CASSRTHLGGLDEDTQYF.

The rearrangement links TRBV28 to TRBJ1-2; D is unresolved. The CDR3 has 11 residues. V was clipped by 3 bases and J by 8 bases, with 7 bases between them. From germline, CDR1 is MDHEN and CDR2 SYDVKM. The CDR3 nucleotides read TGTGCCAGCAGTTTGGGTGTCGGCTACACCTTC. Translating it yields CASSLGVGYTF.